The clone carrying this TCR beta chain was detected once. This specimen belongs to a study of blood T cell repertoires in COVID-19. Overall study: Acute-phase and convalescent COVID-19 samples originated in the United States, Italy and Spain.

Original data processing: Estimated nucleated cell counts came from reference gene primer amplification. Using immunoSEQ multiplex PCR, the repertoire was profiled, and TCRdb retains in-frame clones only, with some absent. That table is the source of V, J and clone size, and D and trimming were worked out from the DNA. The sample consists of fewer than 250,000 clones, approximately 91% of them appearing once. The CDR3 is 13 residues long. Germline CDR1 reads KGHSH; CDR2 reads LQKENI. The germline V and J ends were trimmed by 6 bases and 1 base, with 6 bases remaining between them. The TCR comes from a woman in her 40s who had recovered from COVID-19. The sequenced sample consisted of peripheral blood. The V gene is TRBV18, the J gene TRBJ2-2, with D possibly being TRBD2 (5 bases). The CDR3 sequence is CASSRGNTGELFF. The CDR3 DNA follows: TGTGCCAGCTCCCGGGGGAACACCGGGGAGCTGTTTTTT.